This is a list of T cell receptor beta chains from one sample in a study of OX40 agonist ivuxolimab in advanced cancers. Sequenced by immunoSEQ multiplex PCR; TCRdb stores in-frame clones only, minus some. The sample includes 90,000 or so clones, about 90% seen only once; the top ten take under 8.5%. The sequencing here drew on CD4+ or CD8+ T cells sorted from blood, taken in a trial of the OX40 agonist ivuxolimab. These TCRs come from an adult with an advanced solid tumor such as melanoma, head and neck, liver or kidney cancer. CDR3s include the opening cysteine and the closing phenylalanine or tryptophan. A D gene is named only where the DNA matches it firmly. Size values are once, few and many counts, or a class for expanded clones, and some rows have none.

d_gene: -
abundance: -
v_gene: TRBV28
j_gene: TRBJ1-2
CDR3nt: TGTGCCAGCAGTTTGGTCGGGCCATCTAACTATGGCTACACCTTC
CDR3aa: CASSLVGPSNYGYTF

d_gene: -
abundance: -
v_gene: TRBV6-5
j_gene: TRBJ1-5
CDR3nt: TGTGCCAGCAGTTACTACCCTGAAGGCCAGCCCCAGCATTTT
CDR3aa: CASSYYPEGQPQHF

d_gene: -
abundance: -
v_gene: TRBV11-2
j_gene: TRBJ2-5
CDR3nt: TGTGCCAGCAGCTTAAAAGAGACCCAGTACTTC
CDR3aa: CASSLKETQYF

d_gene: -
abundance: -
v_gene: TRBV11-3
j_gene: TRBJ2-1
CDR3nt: TGTGCCAGCAGCGGAGGGGAGCTCCCCAATGAAGAGCAGTTCTTC
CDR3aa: CASSGGELPNEEQFF

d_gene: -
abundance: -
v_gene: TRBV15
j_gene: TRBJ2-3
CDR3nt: TGTGCCACCAGCAGCGCCGGGACCCTGGGCACAGATACGCAGTATTTT
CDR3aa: CATSSAGTLGTDTQYF

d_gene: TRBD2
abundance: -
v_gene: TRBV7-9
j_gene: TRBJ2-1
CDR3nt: TGTGCCAGCAGCTTGACTAGCGGAAACAATGAGCAGTTCTTC
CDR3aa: CASSLTSGNNEQFF

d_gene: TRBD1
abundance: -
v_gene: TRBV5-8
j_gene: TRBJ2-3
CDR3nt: TGTGCCAGCAGCTTGGGGGCAGGGGGCGCGACAGATACGCAGTATTTT
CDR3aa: CASSLGAGGATDTQYF

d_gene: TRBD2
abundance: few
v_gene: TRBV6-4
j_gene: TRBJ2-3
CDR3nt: TGTGCCAGCAGTGACCGGGGGGGCACAGATACGCAGTATTTT
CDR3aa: CASSDRGGTDTQYF

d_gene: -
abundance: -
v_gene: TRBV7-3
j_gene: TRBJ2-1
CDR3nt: TGTGCCAGCAGCCCCTCTGGAGGGAACAATGAGCAGTTCTTC
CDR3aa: CASSPSGGNNEQFF

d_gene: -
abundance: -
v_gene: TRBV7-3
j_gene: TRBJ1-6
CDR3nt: TGTGCCAGCAGCTTATATGGGGAGGGTAATTCACCCCTCCACTTT
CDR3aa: CASSLYGEGNSPLHF

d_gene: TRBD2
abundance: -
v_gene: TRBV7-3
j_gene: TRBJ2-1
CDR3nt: TGTGCCAGCAGCCCCCTAGCGGGAGCATACAATGAGCAGTTCTTC
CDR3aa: CASSPLAGAYNEQFF

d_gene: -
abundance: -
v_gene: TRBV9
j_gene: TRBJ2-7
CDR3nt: TGTGCCAGCAGTTATAGCAGCTCCTACGAGCAGTACTTC
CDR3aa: CASSYSSSYEQYF

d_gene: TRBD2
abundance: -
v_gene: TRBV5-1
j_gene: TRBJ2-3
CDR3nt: TGCGCCAGCAGCACCGGACTAGCGGGCACAGATACGCAGTATTTT
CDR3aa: CASSTGLAGTDTQYF

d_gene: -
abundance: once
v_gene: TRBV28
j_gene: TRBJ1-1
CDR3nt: TGTGCCAGCAGTTTATTTTTGGCAGAAAACACTGAAGCTTTCTTT
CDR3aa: CASSLFLAENTEAFF

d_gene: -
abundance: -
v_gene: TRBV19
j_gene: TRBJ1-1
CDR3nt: TGTGCCAGTAGTATTCTGGACCGAGGATTCTTGAACACTGAAGCTTTCTTT
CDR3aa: CASSILDRGFLNTEAFF

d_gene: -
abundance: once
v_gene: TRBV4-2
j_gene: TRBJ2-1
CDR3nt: TGTGCCAGCAGCCAAGCGCTGGATGAGCAGTTCTTC
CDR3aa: CASSQALDEQFF

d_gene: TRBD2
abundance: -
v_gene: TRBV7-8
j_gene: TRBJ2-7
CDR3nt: TGTGCCAGCAGCCTCGGGGGGGGATACGAGCAGTACTTC
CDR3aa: CASSLGGGYEQYF

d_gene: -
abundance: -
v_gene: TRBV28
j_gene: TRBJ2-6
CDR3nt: TGTGCCAGCAGCCCCCGGAAGGGGGGGGTTGGGGCCAACGTCCTGACTTTC
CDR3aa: CASSPRKGGVGANVLTF

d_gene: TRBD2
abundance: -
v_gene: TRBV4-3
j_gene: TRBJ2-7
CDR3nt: TGCGCCAGCAGCCAAGACTCTAGCGGGGGTTACGAGCAGTACTTC
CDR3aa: CASSQDSSGGYEQYF

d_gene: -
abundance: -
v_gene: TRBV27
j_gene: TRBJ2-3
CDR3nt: TGTGCCAGCAGTCCCCCCCCTACAGGTTCTCCTAGCACAGATACGCAGTATTTT
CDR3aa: CASSPPPTGSPSTDTQYF

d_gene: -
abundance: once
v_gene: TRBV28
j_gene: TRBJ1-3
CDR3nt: TGTGCCAGCAGACCCCTCACCTCTGGAAACACCATATATTTT
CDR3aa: CASRPLTSGNTIYF

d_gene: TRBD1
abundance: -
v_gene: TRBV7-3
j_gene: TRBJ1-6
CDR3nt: TGTGCCAGCAGCCTTACAGGGGTCCTCTATAATTCACCCCTCCACTTT
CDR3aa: CASSLTGVLYNSPLHF

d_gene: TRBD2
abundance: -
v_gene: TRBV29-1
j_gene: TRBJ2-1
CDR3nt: TGCAGCGTCCGCTTCGGGAGGGAGCAGTTCTTC
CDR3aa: CSVRFGREQFF

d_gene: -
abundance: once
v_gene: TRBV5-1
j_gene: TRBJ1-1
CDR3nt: TGCGCCAGCAGCTTGGAAAGGAACACTGAAGCTTTCTTT
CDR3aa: CASSLERNTEAFF

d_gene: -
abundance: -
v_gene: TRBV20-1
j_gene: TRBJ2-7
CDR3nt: TGCAGTGCTTGGACGGGGGAGCAGTACTTC
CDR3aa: CSAWTGEQYF

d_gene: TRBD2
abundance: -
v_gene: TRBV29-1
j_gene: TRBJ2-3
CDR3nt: TGCAGCGTTGAAGGTAGCGGGAGGGCGGCCTTCACAGATACGCAGTATTTT
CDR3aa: CSVEGSGRAAFTDTQYF

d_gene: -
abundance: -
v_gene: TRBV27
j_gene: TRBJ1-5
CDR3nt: TGTGCCAGCAGTTTATTTTACGCGGGGCCCCAGCATTTT
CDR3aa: CASSLFYAGPQHF

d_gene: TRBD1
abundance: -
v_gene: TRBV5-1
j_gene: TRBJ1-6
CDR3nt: TGCGCCAGCAGCATCCGGGGACAGGATAATTCACCCCTCCACTTT
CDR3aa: CASSIRGQDNSPLHF

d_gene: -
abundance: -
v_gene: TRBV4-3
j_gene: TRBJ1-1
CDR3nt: TGCGCCAGCAGCCAGAGGGGTCCCACTGAAGCTTTCTTT
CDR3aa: CASSQRGPTEAFF